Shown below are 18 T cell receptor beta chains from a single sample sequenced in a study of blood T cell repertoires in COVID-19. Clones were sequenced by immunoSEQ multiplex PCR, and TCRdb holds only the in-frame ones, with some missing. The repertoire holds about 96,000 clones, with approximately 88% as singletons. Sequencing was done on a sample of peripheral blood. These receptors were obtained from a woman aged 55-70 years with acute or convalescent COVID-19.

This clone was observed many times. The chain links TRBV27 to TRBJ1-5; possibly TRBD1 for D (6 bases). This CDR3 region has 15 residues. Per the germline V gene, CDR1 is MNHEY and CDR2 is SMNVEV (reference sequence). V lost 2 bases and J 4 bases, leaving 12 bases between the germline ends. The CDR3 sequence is CASSLAGAVNQPQHF. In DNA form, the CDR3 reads TGTGCCAGCAGTTTAGCGGGGGCGGTGAATCAGCCCCAGCATTTT.

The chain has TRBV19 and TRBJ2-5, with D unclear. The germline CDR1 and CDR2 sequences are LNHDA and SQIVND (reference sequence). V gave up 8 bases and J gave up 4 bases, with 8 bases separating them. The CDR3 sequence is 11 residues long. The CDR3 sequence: CASGVGETQYF. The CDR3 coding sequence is TGTGCCAGTGGTGTCGGAGAGACCCAGTACTTC. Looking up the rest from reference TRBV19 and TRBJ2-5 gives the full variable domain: DGGITQSPKYLFRKEGQNVTLSCEQNLNHDAMYWYRQDPGQGLRLIYYSQIVNDFQKGDIAEGYSVSREKKESFPLTVTSAQKNPTAFYLCASGVGETQYFGPGTRLLVL.

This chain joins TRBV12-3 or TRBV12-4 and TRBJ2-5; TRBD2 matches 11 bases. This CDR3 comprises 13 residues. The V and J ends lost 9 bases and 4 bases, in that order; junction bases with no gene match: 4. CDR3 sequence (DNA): TGTGCCAGTAGCGGGGGGGCCGGAGAGACCCAGTACTTC. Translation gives CASSGGAGETQYF.

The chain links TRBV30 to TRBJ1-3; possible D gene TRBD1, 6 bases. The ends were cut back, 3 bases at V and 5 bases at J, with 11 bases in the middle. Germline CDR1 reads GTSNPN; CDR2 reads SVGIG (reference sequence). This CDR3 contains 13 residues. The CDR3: CAWSGRGRNTIYF. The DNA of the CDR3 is TGTGCCTGGAGCGGGAGGGGGAGAAACACCATATATTTT.

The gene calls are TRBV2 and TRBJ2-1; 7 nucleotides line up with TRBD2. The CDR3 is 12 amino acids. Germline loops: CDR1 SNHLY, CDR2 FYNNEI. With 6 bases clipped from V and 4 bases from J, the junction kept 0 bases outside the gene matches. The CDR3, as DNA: TGTGCCAGCAGGCGGGGGTACAATGAGCAGTTCTTC. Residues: CASRRGYNEQFF.

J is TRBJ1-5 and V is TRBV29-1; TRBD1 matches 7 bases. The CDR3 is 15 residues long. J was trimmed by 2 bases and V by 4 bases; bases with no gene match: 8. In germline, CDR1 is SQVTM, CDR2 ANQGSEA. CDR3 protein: CSVGIRTGGNQPQHF. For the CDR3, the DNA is TGCAGCGTTGGGATTCGAACAGGGGGCAATCAGCCCCAGCATTTT.

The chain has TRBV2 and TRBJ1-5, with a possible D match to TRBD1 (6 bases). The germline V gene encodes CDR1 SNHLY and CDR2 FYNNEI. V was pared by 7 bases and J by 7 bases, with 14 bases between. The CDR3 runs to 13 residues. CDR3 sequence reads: CASTGGAGQPQHF. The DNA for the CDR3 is TGTGCCAGCACTGGGGGGGCAGGGCAGCCCCAGCATTTT.

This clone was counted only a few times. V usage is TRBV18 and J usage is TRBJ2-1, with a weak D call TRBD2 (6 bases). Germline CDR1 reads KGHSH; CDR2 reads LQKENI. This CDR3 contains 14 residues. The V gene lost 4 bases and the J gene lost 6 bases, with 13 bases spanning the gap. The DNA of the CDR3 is TGTGCCAGCTCACTAAGGGACTTGTCCAATGAGCAGTTCTTC. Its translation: CASSLRDLSNEQFF.

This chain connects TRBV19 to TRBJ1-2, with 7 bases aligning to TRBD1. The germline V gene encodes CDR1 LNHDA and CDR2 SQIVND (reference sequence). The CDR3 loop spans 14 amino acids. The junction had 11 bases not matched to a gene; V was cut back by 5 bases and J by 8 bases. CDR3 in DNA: TGTGCCAGTAGTGTCTTGGGACAGTCGCTAGGCTACACCTTC. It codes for CASSVLGQSLGYTF.

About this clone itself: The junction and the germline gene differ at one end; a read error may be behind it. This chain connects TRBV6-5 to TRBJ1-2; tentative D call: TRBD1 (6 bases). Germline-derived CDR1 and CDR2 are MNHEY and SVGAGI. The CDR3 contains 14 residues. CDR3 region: CASSLRGTTYGYTF. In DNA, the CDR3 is TGTGCCAGTAGTTTGAGGGGGACAACCTATGGCTACACCTTC.

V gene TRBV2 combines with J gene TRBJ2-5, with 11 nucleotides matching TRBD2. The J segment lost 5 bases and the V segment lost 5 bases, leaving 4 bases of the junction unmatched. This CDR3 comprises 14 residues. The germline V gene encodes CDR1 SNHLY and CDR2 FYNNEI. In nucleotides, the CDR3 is TGTGCCAGCAGTCCTACTAGCGGGGGTGAGACCCAGTACTTC. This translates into CASSPTSGGETQYF.

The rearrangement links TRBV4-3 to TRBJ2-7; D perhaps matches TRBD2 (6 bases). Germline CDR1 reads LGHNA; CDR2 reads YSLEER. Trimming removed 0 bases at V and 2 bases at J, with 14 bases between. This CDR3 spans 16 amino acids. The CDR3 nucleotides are TGCGCCAGCAGCCAAGATTCCCGGGGGACGGCCTACGAGCAGTACTTC. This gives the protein CASSQDSRGTAYEQYF.

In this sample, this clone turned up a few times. The CDR3 sequence: CASSELGRARGNSPLHF. DNA of the CDR3: TGTGCCAGCAGTGAACTAGGGCGGGCCAGGGGGAATTCACCCCTCCACTTT. The chain recombines TRBV25-1 with TRBJ1-6; 7 bases agree with TRBD1. V was pared by 2 bases and J by 7 bases, with 11 bases of the junction left unmatched. CDR1 is MGHDK and CDR2 is SYGVNS in the germline V gene. The CDR3 loop spans 17 amino acids.

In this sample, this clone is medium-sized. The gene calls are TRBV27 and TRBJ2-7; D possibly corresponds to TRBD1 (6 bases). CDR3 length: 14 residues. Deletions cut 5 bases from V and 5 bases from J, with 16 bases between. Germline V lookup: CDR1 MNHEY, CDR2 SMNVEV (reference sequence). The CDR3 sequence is CASSKTGRLDEQYF. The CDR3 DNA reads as TGTGCCAGCAGTAAAACAGGGAGACTTGACGAGCAGTACTTC.

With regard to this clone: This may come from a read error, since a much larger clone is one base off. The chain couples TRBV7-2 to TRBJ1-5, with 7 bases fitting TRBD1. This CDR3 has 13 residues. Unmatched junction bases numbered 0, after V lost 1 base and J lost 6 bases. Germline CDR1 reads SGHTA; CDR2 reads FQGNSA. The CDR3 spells CASSLDRGQPQHF. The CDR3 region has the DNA TGTGCCAGCAGCTTAGACAGGGGTCAGCCCCAGCATTTT.

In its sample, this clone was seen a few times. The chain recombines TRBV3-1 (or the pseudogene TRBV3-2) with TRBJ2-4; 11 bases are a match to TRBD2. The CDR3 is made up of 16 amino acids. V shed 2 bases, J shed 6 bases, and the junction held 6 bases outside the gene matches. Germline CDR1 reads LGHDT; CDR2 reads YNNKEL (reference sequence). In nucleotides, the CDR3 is TGTGCCAGCAGCCAAACACTAGCGGGGGTTGGAAACATTCAGTACTTC. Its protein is CASSQTLAGVGNIQYF.

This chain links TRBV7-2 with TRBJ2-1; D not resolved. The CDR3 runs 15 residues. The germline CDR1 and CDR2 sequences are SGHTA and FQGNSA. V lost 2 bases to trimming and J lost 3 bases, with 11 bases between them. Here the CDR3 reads CASSLTQRSYNEQFF. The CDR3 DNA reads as TGTGCCAGCAGCTTAACCCAGCGCAGCTACAATGAGCAGTTCTTC.

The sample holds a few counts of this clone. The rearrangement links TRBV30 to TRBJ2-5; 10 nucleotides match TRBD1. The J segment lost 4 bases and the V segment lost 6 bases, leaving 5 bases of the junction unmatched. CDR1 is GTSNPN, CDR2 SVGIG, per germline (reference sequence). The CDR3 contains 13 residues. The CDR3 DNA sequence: TGTGCCTGTAGACAGGGGGCGGGAGAGACCCAGTACTTC. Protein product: CACRQGAGETQYF.